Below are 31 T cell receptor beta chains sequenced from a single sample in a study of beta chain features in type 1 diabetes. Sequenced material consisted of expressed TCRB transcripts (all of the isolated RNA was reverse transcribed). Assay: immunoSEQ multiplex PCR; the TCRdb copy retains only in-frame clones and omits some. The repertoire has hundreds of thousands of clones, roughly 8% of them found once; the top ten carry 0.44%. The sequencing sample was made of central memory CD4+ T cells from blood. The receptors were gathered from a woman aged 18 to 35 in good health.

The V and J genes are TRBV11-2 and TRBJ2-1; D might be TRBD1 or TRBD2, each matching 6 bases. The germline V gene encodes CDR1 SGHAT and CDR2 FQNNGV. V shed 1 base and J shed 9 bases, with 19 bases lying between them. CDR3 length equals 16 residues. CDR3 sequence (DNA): TGTGCCAGCAGCTTAGTGTCGGGGGCCGACACCAGTGAGCAGTTCTTC. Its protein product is CASSLVSGADTSEQFF.

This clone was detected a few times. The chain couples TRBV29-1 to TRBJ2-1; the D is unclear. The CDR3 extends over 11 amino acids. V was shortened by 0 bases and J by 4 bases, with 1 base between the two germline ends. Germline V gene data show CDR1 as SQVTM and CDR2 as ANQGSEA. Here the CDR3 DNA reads TGCAGCGTTGAAGAGTACAATGAGCAGTTCTTC. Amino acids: CSVEEYNEQFF.

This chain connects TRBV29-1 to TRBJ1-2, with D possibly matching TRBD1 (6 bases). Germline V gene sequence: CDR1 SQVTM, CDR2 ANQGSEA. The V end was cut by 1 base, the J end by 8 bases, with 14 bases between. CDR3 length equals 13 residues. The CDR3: CSVEGVGAKGYTF. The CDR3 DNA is TGCAGCGTTGAAGGAGTGGGGGCCAAGGGCTACACCTTC.

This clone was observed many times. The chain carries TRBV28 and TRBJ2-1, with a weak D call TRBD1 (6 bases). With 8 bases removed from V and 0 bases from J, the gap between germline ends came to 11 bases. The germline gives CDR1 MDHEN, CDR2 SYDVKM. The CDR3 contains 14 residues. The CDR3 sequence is CASELGGSYNEQFF. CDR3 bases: TGTGCCAGCGAGCTAGGGGGCTCCTACAATGAGCAGTTCTTC.

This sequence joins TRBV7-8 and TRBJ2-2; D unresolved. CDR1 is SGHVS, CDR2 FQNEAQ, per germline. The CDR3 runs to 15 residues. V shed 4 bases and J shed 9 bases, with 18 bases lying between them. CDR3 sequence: CASSSLPGPDWELFF. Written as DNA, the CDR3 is TGTGCCAGCAGCTCCCTCCCAGGCCCCGACTGGGAGCTGTTTTTT.

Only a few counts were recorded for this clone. The CDR3 spells CASSPQSSYNEQFF. The DNA for the CDR3 is TGTGCCAGCAGCCCCCAAAGCTCCTACAATGAGCAGTTCTTC. The chain combines TRBV2 with TRBJ2-1; D remains ambiguous. Trimming removed 6 bases at V and 0 bases at J, with 9 bases between. The germline V gene encodes CDR1 SNHLY and CDR2 FYNNEI. The CDR3 loop spans 14 amino acids. The entire variable domain, with the rest obtained from reference TRBV2 and TRBJ2-1, is as follows: EPEVTQTPSHQVTQMGQEVILRCVPISNHLYFYWYRQILGQKVEFLVSFYNNEISEKSEIFDDQFSVERPDGSNFTLKIRSTKLEDSAMYFCASSPQSSYNEQFFGPGTRLTVL.

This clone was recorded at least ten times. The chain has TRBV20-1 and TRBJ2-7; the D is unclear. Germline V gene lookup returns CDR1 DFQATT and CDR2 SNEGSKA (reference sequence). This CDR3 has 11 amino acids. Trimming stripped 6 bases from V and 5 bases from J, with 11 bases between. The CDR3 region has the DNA TGCAGTGCGCAGCAGTTTCACGAGCAGTACTTC. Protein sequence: CSAQQFHEQYF.

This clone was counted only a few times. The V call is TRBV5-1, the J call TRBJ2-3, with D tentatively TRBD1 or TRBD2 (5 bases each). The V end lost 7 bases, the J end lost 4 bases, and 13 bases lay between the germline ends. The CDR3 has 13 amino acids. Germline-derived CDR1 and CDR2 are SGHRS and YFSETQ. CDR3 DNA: TGCGCCAGCCGCCTTGAGGGGTCAGATACGCAGTATTTT. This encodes CASRLEGSDTQYF.

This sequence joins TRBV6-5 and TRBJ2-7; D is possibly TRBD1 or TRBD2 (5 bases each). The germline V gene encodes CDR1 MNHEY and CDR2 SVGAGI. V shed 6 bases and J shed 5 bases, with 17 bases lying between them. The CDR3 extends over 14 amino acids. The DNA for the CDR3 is TGTGCCAGCAGCCGGCCCCTCGGGGCGAACGAGCAGTACTTC. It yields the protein CASSRPLGANEQYF.

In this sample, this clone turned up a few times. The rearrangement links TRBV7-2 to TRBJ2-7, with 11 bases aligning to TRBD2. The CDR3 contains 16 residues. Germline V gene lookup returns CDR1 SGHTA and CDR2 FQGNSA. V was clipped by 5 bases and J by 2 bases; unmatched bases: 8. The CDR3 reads CASSPYSGRATYEQYF. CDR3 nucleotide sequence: TGTGCCAGCAGCCCATATAGCGGGAGGGCCACCTACGAGCAGTACTTC.

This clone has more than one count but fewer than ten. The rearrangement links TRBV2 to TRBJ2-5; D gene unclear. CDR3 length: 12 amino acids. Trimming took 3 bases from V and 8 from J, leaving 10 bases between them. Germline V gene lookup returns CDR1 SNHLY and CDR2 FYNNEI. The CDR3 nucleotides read TGTGCCAGCAGTGAGCATCGTGCAACCCAGTACTTC. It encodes CASSEHRATQYF.

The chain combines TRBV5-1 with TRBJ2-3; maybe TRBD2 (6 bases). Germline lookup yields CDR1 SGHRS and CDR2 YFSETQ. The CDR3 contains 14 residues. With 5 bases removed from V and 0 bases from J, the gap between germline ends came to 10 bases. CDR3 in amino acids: CASSFGGSTDTQYF. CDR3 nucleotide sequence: TGCGCCAGCAGTTTCGGAGGGAGCACAGATACGCAGTATTTT.

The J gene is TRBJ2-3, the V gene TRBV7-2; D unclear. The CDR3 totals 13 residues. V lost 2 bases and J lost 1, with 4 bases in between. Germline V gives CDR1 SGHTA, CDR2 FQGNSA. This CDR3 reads CASSLFRTDTQYF. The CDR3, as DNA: TGTGCCAGCAGCTTATTCCGCACAGATACGCAGTATTTT.

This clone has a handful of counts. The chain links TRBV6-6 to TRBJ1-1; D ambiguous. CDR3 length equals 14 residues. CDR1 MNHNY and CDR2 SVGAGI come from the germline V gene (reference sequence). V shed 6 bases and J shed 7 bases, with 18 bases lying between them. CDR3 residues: CASRPDGDYIEAFF. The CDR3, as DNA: TGTGCCAGCAGGCCGGACGGCGACTACATTGAAGCTTTCTTT.

The CDR3 sequence: CASSLSVTASYEQYF. Here the CDR3 DNA reads TGTGCCAGCAGCTTAAGTGTGACAGCCTCCTACGAGCAGTACTTC. The chain recombines TRBV7-2 with TRBJ2-7; perhaps TRBD1 as D (5 bases). V lost 2 bases to trimming and J lost 0 bases, with 11 bases between them. The CDR3 totals 15 residues. The germline gives CDR1 SGHTA, CDR2 FQGNSA.

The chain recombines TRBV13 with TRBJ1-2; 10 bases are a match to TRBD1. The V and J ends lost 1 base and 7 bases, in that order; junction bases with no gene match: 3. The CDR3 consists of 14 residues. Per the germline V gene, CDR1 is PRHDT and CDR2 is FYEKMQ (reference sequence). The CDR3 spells CASSLVGTGVGYTF. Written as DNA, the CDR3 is TGTGCCAGCAGCTTAGTTGGGACAGGGGTTGGCTACACCTTC. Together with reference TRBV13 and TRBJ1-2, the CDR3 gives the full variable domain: AAGVIQSPRHLIKEKRETATLKCYPIPRHDTVYWYQQGPGQDPQFLISFYEKMQSDKGSIPDRFSAQQFSDYHSELNMSSLELGDSALYFCASSLVGTGVGYTFGSGTRLTVV.

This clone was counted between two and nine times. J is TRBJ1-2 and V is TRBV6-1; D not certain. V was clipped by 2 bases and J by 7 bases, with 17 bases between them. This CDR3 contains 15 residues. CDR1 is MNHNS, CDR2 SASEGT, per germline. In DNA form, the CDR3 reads TGTGCCAGCAGTGAAATTGGGGAACATACGAGTGGCTACACCTTC. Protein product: CASSEIGEHTSGYTF.

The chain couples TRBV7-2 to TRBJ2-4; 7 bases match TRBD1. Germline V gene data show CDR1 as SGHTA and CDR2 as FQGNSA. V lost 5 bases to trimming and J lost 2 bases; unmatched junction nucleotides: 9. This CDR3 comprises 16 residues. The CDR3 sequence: CASSNTGQATKNIQYF. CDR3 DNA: TGTGCCAGCAGCAATACCGGACAGGCGACCAAAAACATTCAGTACTTC.

CDR3 region: CASSPMTGAEETQYF. The CDR3, as DNA: TGTGCCAGCAGTCCCATGACGGGGGCGGAGGAGACCCAGTACTTC. This chain connects TRBV25-1 to TRBJ2-5, with D perhaps matching TRBD1 or TRBD2 (6 bases each). The V end lost 5 bases, the J end lost 5 bases, and 18 bases lay between the germline ends. Germline V gives CDR1 MGHDK, CDR2 SYGVNS. The CDR3 contains 15 residues.

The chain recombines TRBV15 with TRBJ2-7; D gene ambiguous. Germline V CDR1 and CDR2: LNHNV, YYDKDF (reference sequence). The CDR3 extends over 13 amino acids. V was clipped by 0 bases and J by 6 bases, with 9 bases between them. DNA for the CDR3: TGTGCCACCAGCAGAGATCCAGGCGGCGAGCAGTACTTC. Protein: CATSRDPGGEQYF.

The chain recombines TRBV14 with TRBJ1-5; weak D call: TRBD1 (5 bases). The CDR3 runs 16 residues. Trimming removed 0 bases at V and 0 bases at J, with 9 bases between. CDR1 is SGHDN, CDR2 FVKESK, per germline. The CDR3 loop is CASSQEGAYSNQPQHF. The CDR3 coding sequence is TGTGCCAGCAGCCAAGAAGGGGCTTATAGCAATCAGCCCCAGCATTTT.

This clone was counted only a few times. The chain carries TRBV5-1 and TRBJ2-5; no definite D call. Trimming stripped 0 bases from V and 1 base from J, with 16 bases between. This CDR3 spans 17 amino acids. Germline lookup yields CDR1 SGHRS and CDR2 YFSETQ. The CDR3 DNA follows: TGCGCCAGCAGCTTGGGGTCTCTTTACGGTTCCCAAGAGACCCAGTACTTC. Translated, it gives CASSLGSLYGSQETQYF.

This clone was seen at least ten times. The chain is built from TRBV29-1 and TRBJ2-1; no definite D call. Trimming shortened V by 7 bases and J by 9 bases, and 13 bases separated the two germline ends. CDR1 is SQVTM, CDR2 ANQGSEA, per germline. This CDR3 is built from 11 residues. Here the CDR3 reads CSAIVEREQFF. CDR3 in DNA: TGCAGCGCCATTGTGGAGCGTGAGCAGTTCTTC.

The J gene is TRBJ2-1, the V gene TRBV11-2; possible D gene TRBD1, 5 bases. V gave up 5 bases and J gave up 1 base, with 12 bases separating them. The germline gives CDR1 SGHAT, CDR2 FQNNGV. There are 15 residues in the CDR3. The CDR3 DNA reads TGTGCCAGCAGCCCTCTAGACAGTTCCTACAATGAGCAGTTCTTC. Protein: CASSPLDSSYNEQFF.

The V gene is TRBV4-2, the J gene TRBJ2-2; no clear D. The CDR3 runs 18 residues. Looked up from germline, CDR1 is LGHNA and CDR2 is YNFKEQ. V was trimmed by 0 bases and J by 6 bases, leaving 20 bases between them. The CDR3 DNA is TGTGCCAGCAGCCAAGAAGCCAATACGTACCCCCTCGCCGGGGAGCTGTTTTTT. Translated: CASSQEANTYPLAGELFF.

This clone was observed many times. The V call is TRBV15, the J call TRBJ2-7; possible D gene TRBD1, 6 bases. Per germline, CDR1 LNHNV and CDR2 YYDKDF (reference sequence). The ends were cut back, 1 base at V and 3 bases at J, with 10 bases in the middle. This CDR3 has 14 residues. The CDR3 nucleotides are TGTGCCACCAGCAGAGCGGACAGCCGCTACGAGCAGTACTTC. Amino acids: CATSRADSRYEQYF.

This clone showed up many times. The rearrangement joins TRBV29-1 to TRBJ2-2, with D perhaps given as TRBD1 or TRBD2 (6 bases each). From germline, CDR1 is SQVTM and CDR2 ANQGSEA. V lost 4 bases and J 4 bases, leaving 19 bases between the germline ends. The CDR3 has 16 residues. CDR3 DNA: TGCAGCGTTGTATCCCCGGGGGCTACCTTCACCGGGGAGCTGTTTTTT. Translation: CSVVSPGATFTGELFF.

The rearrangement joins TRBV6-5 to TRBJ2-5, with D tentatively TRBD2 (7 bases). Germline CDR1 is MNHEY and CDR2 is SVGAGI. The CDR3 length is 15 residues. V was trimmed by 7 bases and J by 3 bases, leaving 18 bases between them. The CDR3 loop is CASTQGSSGKETQYF. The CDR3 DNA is TGTGCCAGCACCCAGGGGTCTAGCGGAAAAGAGACCCAGTACTTC.

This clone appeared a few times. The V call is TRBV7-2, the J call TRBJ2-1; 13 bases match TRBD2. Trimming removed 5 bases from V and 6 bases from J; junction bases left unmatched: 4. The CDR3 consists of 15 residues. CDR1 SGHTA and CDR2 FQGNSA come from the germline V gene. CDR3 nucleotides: TGTGCCAGCAGCCGGACTAGCGGGAGTATCAATGAGCAGTTCTTC. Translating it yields CASSRTSGSINEQFF.

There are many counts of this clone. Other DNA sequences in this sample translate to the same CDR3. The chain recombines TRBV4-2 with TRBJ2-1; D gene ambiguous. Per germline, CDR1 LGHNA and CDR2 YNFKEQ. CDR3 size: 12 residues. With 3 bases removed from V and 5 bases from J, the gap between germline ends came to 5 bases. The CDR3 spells CASSHENNEQFF. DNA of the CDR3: TGTGCCAGCAGCCACGAGAACAATGAGCAGTTCTTC.

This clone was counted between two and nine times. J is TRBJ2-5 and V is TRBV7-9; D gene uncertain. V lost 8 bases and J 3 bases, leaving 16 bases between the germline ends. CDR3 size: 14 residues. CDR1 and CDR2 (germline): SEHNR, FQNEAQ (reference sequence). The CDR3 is CASRSLVRKETQYF. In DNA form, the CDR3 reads TGTGCCAGCCGTTCGCTTGTGCGCAAAGAGACCCAGTACTTC.